The 31 T cell receptor beta chains below come from one sample, sequenced in a study of Ad26.COV2.S vaccination and SARS-CoV-2 variants. Indicated treatment: some 20 received Ad26.COV2.S at low or high dose, single or two shots; several received placebo; per-sample allocation not given. Day 63 after the first vaccine or placebo injection was the time point for sampling. The table came from immunoSEQ multiplex PCR; TCRdb's copy has only in-frame clones and leaves some out. This table has fewer than 400,000 clones, just over 85% appearing once. Sample: peripheral blood, taken in a trial of Ad26.COV2.S vaccine versus placebo. These receptors were obtained from a person between 18 and 65 years old who received the Ad26.COV2.S COVID-19 vaccine or a placebo.

This chain links TRBV5-1 with TRBJ2-2; tentatively, D is TRBD1 (5 bases). The CDR3 extends over 15 amino acids. V shed 4 bases and J shed 3 bases, with 13 bases lying between them. Germline lookup yields CDR1 SGHRS and CDR2 YFSETQ. The CDR3, as DNA: TGCGCCAGCAGCATTCAGGGATTGGACACCGGGGAGCTGTTTTTT. This codes for CASSIQGLDTGELFF. The full variable domain, with the rest looked up from reference TRBV5-1 and TRBJ2-2, is KAGVTQTPRYLIKTRGQQVTLSCSPISGHRSVSWYQQTPGQGLQFLFEYFSETQRNKGNFPGRFSGRQFSNSRSEMNVSTLELGDSALYLCASSIQGLDTGELFFGEGSRLTVL.

This rearrangement joins TRBV29-1 to TRBJ2-7, with D uncertain. The CDR3 is 13 residues long. In germline, CDR1 is SQVTM, CDR2 ANQGSEA. Trimming took off 6 bases at V and 0 bases at J, with 12 bases between the two ends. The CDR3 nucleotides read TGCAGCGTCGAGGACCCAAGCTCCTACGAGCAGTACTTC. Its translation: CSVEDPSSYEQYF.

V and J are TRBV20-1 and TRBJ2-5, with no clear D. The V gene lost 5 bases and the J gene lost 5 bases, with 6 bases spanning the gap. CDR1 DFQATT and CDR2 SNEGSKA come from the germline V gene (reference sequence). The length of the CDR3 is 10 residues. The CDR3 region has the DNA TGCAGTGCTGAAAGGGAGACCCAGTACTTC. Encoded protein: CSAERETQYF.

Here the CDR3 reads CASSQGAGTRGEAFF. In nucleotides, the CDR3 is TGTGCCAGCAGCCAAGGTGCCGGGACAAGGGGTGAAGCTTTCTTT. This sequence joins TRBV4-2 and TRBJ1-1; TRBD1 is a possible D gene (6 bases). CDR3 length: 15 amino acids. CDR1 LGHNA and CDR2 YNFKEQ come from the germline V gene. Between the trimmed V and J ends, which lost 1 base and 7 bases, there was a span of 16 bases.

This clone showed up just once. The V gene is TRBV5-1, the J gene TRBJ1-1; D not resolved. The CDR3 extends over 15 amino acids. Trimming pared 4 bases from V and 1 base from J, leaving 14 bases between. CDR1 and CDR2 from the germline V gene are SGHRS and YFSETQ. CDR3 DNA sequence: TGCGCCAGCAGCCTTCGACGGGATAAGAACACTGAAGCTTTCTTT. Translation gives CASSLRRDKNTEAFF.

The count of this clone is one. The J gene is TRBJ2-1, the V gene TRBV7-9, with TRBD1 matching over 8 bases. With V trimmed by 3 bases and J by 6 bases, 4 bases remained unmatched. The germline V gene has CDR1 SEHNR and CDR2 FQNEAQ (reference sequence). There are 14 residues in the CDR3. In DNA, the CDR3 is TGTGCCAGCAGCTTGGACAGGGTCGGCAATGAGCAGTTCTTC. Its protein product is CASSLDRVGNEQFF.

This clone has just a few counts. This chain uses TRBV5-4 with TRBJ1-1; 10 positions match TRBD1. The length of the CDR3 is 17 residues. Trimming removed 4 bases from V and 1 base from J; junction bases left unmatched: 10. CDR1 is SGHNT, CDR2 YYREEE, per germline (reference sequence). The CDR3 DNA sequence: TGTGCCAGCAGCCCCAAACCGAGGGACAGGGGGAACACTGAAGCTTTCTTT. It is translated as CASSPKPRDRGNTEAFF.

The chain carries TRBV19 and TRBJ2-3; the D gene is possibly TRBD1 (5 bases). V gave up 5 bases and J gave up 4 bases, with 13 bases separating them. This CDR3 region has 14 residues. From germline, CDR1 is LNHDA and CDR2 SQIVND (reference sequence). The CDR3 DNA is TGTGCCAGTAGTTTTCAGGGAAGCGCAGATACGCAGTATTTT. This translates into CASSFQGSADTQYF.

This clone was recorded a few times. This sequence joins TRBV20-1 and TRBJ1-1; D is undetermined. Germline assignment: CDR1 DFQATT and CDR2 SNEGSKA (reference sequence). The ends were cut back, 6 bases at V and 11 bases at J, with 13 bases in the middle. This CDR3 is built from 10 residues. This CDR3 reads CSAPIGGAFF. CDR3 nucleotide sequence: TGCAGTGCGCCGATCGGTGGCGCTTTCTTT.

The V gene is TRBV5-1, the J gene TRBJ2-7; D not resolved. V was trimmed by 1 base and J by 2 bases, leaving 10 bases between them. The CDR3 has 14 amino acids. CDR1 is SGHRS and CDR2 is YFSETQ in the germline V gene. CDR3 nucleotide sequence: TGCGCCAGCAGCTTGAGTAGAACGGCCTACGAGCAGTACTTC. Translated: CASSLSRTAYEQYF.

V and J are TRBV7-2 and TRBJ2-7, with TRBD2 identical over 11 bases. V lost 1 base to trimming and J lost 2 bases; unmatched junction nucleotides: 4. Germline CDR1 SGHTA, CDR2 FQGNSA. The CDR3 contains 16 residues. CDR3 sequence reads: CASSLGRLAGTYEQYF. CDR3 in DNA: TGTGCCAGCAGCTTAGGGAGACTAGCGGGGACCTACGAGCAGTACTTC. The whole variable domain, remainder taken from reference TRBV7-2 and TRBJ2-7, is GAGVSQSPSNKVTEKGKDVELRCDPISGHTALYWYRQSLGQGLEFLIYFQGNSAPDKSGLPSDRFSAERTGGSVSTLTIQRTQQEDSAVYLCASSLGRLAGTYEQYFGPGTRLTVT.

The chain employs TRBV13 and TRBJ1-2; maybe TRBD1 (6 bases). This CDR3 has 15 amino acids. Per the germline V gene, CDR1 is PRHDT and CDR2 is FYEKMQ (reference sequence). V was clipped by 5 bases and J by 8 bases, with 21 bases between them. The chain's CDR3 is CASSKINREMRGYTF. The CDR3 DNA is TGTGCCAGCAGCAAGATTAACAGGGAAATGAGGGGCTACACCTTC.

V gene TRBV4-3 combines with J gene TRBJ1-4, with D perhaps TRBD1 (5 bases). Between the trimmed V and J ends, which lost 4 bases and 11 bases, there was a span of 14 bases. Germline CDR1 and CDR2: LGHNA and YSLEER. There are 13 residues in the CDR3. As DNA, the CDR3 is TGCGCCAGCAGCCCGGTGGCTCGGGGGAAACTGTTTTTT. It encodes CASSPVARGKLFF.

This clone was seen once. The V gene is TRBV11-2, the J gene TRBJ1-1; TRBD1 matches at 8 bases. J was trimmed by 0 bases and V by 2 bases; bases with no gene match: 8. Germline-derived CDR1 and CDR2 are SGHAT and FQNNGV. The CDR3 is made up of 17 amino acids. The CDR3 region has the DNA TGTGCCAGCAGCTTACGGGGCAGGGGGCCTTTGAACACTGAAGCTTTCTTT. This gives the protein CASSLRGRGPLNTEAFF. The whole variable domain, remainder taken from reference TRBV11-2 and TRBJ1-1, is EAGVAQSPRYKIIEKRQSVAFWCNPISGHATLYWYQQILGQGPKLLIQFQNNGVVDDSQLPKDRFSAERLKGVDSTLKIQPAKLEDSAVYLCASSLRGRGPLNTEAFFGQGTRLTVV.

V usage is TRBV29-1 and J usage is TRBJ2-1; the match to TRBD1 covers 8 bases. The CDR3 spans 14 residues. Germline lookup yields CDR1 SQVTM and CDR2 ANQGSEA. The V gene end was trimmed by 3 bases and the J gene end by 5 bases; junction bases not matched to a gene: 6. This CDR3 is CSVDKGTGNNEQFF. CDR3 in DNA: TGCAGCGTTGATAAGGGGACAGGCAACAATGAGCAGTTCTTC.

This rearrangement joins TRBV7-2 to TRBJ1-1, with D possibly matching TRBD1 (6 bases). The V gene's germline CDR1 is SGHTA and CDR2 FQGNSA. This CDR3 spans 13 amino acids. Trimming took 2 bases from V and 7 from J, leaving 11 bases between them. As DNA, the CDR3 is TGTGCCAGCAGCTTAAGGGGGGGTGATGAAGCTTTCTTT. Translated: CASSLRGGDEAFF.

The chain combines TRBV30 with TRBJ1-1; weak D call: TRBD1 (6 bases). V dropped 4 bases and J dropped 4 bases, with 16 bases sitting between them. The length of the CDR3 is 14 residues. Germline CDR1 GTSNPN, CDR2 SVGIG (reference sequence). CDR3 nucleotides: TGTGCCTGGAACCCGACAGGTAGGGGCACTGAAGCTTTCTTT. It encodes CAWNPTGRGTEAFF.

V and J are TRBV2 and TRBJ2-5; D is possibly TRBD2 (7 bases). This CDR3 comprises 13 residues. Per germline, CDR1 SNHLY and CDR2 FYNNEI. V lost 9 bases to trimming and J lost 5 bases, with 16 bases between them. CDR3 sequence reads: CASGLEGGETQYF. The CDR3 bases are TGTGCCAGTGGACTAGAAGGGGGGGAGACCCAGTACTTC.

The chain carries TRBV11-2 and TRBJ2-1; 8 bases are shared with TRBD2. The germline CDR1 and CDR2 sequences are SGHAT and FQNNGV. The junction had 8 bases not matched to a gene; V was cut back by 1 base and J by 6 bases. The CDR3 has 16 amino acids. Written as DNA, the CDR3 is TGTGCCAGCAGCTTAGTATCCGGGGGGGCGTCCAATGAGCAGTTCTTC. Its translation is CASSLVSGGASNEQFF.

The chain joins TRBV19 to TRBJ1-5; weak D call: TRBD1 (6 bases). The germline V gene has CDR1 LNHDA and CDR2 SQIVND (reference sequence). Trimming took 8 bases from V and 9 from J, leaving 23 bases between them. The CDR3 spans 15 residues. This CDR3 is CASRPGGRASGPQHF. CDR3 coding DNA: TGTGCCAGTCGCCCGGGGGGCAGGGCCTCAGGGCCCCAGCATTTT. The full variable domain, rest sourced from reference TRBV19 and TRBJ1-5, is DGGITQSPKYLFRKEGQNVTLSCEQNLNHDAMYWYRQDPGQGLRLIYYSQIVNDFQKGDIAEGYSVSREKKESFPLTVTSAQKNPTAFYLCASRPGGRASGPQHFGDGTRLSIL.

This clone occurred a few times. The chain is built from TRBV30 and TRBJ1-2; the match to TRBD1 covers 7 bases. Germline loops: CDR1 GTSNPN, CDR2 SVGIG (reference sequence). Losses at the gene ends were 3 bases for V and 4 bases for J; bases not matched to a gene: 8. The CDR3 extends over 14 amino acids. The CDR3 region is CAWRGQSRAYGYTF. The CDR3 DNA reads TGTGCCTGGAGGGGACAGTCGAGGGCCTATGGCTACACCTTC. The full variable domain, its missing parts supplied by reference TRBV30 and TRBJ1-2, is SQTIHQWPATLVQPVGSPLSLECTVEGTSNPNLYWYRQAAGRGLQLLFYSVGIGQISSEVPQNLSASRPQDRQFILSSKKLLLSDSGFYLCAWRGQSRAYGYTFGSGTRLTVV.

This clone was counted only a few times. V gene TRBV19 combines with J gene TRBJ1-2; D perhaps matches TRBD1 (6 bases). Trimming pared 7 bases from V and 4 bases from J, leaving 13 bases between. From germline, CDR1 is LNHDA and CDR2 SQIVND (reference sequence). The CDR3 runs 13 residues. CDR3 loop: CASNKGVGYGYTF. In DNA form, the CDR3 reads TGTGCCAGTAACAAGGGGGTCGGCTATGGCTACACCTTC. Based on the CDR3 plus reference TRBV19 and TRBJ1-2, the full variable domain is DGGITQSPKYLFRKEGQNVTLSCEQNLNHDAMYWYRQDPGQGLRLIYYSQIVNDFQKGDIAEGYSVSREKKESFPLTVTSAQKNPTAFYLCASNKGVGYGYTFGSGTRLTVV.

The V gene is TRBV7-8, the J gene TRBJ2-6; 11 bases are a match to TRBD2. Trimming at V came to 1 base and at J to 14 bases, leaving 7 bases not matched to a gene. The CDR3 spans 15 residues. Germline values: CDR1 SGHVS, CDR2 FQNEAQ. CDR3 DNA sequence: TGTGCCAGCAGCTTAGGTGTAGCGGGGGGGCCGATCCTGACTTTC. It specifies CASSLGVAGGPILTF.

This sequence joins TRBV24-1 and TRBJ2-1, with D perhaps TRBD1 (5 bases). The CDR3 has 14 residues. The germline gives CDR1 KGHDR, CDR2 SFDVKD. With 1 base removed from V and 8 bases from J, the gap between germline ends came to 11 bases. CDR3 loop: CATSDLRQGDEQFF. The CDR3 bases are TGTGCCACCAGTGATTTACGGCAGGGCGATGAGCAGTTCTTC.

The rearrangement joins TRBV18 to TRBJ2-3; 9 nucleotides match TRBD1. V lost 2 bases and J lost 5; bases outside the gene matches: 5. Germline CDR1 and CDR2: KGHSH and LQKENI. There are 15 residues in the CDR3. The CDR3 coding sequence is TGTGCCAGCTCACCATTGGGACAGGGAGAAGATACGCAGTATTTT. Its translation: CASSPLGQGEDTQYF.

The V call is TRBV27, the J call TRBJ2-7; 8 nucleotides agree with TRBD2. This CDR3 comprises 16 residues. The germline V gene encodes CDR1 MNHEY and CDR2 SMNVEV (reference sequence). Trimming took 5 bases from V and 0 from J; bases not matched to a gene: 9. In nucleotides, the CDR3 is TGTGCCAGCAGTCGGGGGGGCGGCTCTGCCTCCTACGAGCAGTACTTC. Its protein is CASSRGGGSASYEQYF.

This rearrangement joins TRBV5-1 to TRBJ2-2; D gene ambiguous. The germline gives CDR1 SGHRS, CDR2 YFSETQ. Trimming cost V 1 base and J 1 base, with 8 bases left between them. This CDR3 contains 15 residues. The chain's CDR3 is CASSLPTGNTGELFF. The CDR3, as DNA: TGCGCCAGCAGCTTGCCAACCGGGAACACCGGGGAGCTGTTTTTT.

The chain links TRBV19 to TRBJ1-1; D is undetermined. V gave up 7 bases and J gave up 7 bases, with 13 bases separating them. Looked up from germline, CDR1 is LNHDA and CDR2 is SQIVND (reference sequence). The CDR3 extends over 12 amino acids. CDR3 DNA: TGTGCCAGTATCAGCTACGGGAATGAAGCTTTCTTT. It yields the protein CASISYGNEAFF. The variable domain in full, completed from reference TRBV19 and TRBJ1-1, reads DGGITQSPKYLFRKEGQNVTLSCEQNLNHDAMYWYRQDPGQGLRLIYYSQIVNDFQKGDIAEGYSVSREKKESFPLTVTSAQKNPTAFYLCASISYGNEAFFGQGTRLTVV.

This rearrangement joins TRBV7-9 to TRBJ1-3; TRBD1 agrees at 8 bases. Looked up from germline, CDR1 is SEHNR and CDR2 is FQNEAQ (reference sequence). This CDR3 is 14 amino acids long. With V trimmed by 9 bases and J by 3 bases, 7 bases remained unmatched. The CDR3 protein is CASTRGRSGNTIYF. CDR3 DNA: TGTGCCAGTACCAGGGGGCGAAGTGGAAACACCATATATTTT.

The chain is built from TRBV11-2 and TRBJ2-3; weak D call: TRBD1 (6 bases). The CDR3 totals 15 residues. With 6 bases removed from V and 2 bases from J, the gap between germline ends came to 15 bases. From germline, CDR1 is SGHAT and CDR2 FQNNGV. CDR3 sequence: CASREDSTFTDTQYF. DNA for the CDR3: TGTGCCAGCAGAGAGGACAGTACCTTCACAGATACGCAGTATTTT.

V and J are TRBV5-5 and TRBJ2-5; either TRBD1 or TRBD2 may fit D (8 bases each). The CDR3 loop spans 16 amino acids. In germline, CDR1 is SGHKS, CDR2 YYEKEE (reference sequence). V lost 2 bases to trimming and J lost 1 base, with 15 bases between them. CDR3 sequence reads: CASSLGTGLAQETQYF. CDR3 nucleotides: TGTGCCAGCAGCTTAGGGACAGGACTAGCCCAAGAGACCCAGTACTTC.